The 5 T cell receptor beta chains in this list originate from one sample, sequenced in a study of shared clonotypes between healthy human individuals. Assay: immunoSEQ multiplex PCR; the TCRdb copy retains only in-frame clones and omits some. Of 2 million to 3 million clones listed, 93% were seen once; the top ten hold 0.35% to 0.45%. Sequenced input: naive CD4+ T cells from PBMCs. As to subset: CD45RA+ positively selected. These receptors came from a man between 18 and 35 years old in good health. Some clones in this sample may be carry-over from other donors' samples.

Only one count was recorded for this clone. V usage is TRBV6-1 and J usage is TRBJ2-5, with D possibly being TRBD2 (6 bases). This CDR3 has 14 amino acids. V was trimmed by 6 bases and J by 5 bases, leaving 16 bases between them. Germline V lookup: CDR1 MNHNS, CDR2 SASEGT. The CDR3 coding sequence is TGTGCCAGCAGGGACGGGGGTTCAAGCGAGACCCAGTACTTC. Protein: CASRDGGSSETQYF.

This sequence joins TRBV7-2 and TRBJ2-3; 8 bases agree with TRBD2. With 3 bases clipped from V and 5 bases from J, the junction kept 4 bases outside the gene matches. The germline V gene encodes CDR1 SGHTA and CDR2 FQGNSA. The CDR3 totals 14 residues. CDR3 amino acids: CASSFGAGGDTQYF. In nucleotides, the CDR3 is TGTGCCAGCAGCTTCGGGGCGGGAGGAGATACGCAGTATTTT.

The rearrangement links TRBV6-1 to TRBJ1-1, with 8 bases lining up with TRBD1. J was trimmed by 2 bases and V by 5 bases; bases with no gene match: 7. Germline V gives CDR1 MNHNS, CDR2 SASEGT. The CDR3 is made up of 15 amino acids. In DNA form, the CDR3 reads TGTGCCAGCAGTTCGGGACAGGCAATAAACACTGAAGCTTTCTTT. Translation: CASSSGQAINTEAFF.

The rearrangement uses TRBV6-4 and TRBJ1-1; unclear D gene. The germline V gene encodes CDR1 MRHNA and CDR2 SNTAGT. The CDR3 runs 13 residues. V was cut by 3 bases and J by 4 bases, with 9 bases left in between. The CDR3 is CASSESGTTEAFF. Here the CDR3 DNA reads TGTGCCAGCAGTGAGTCAGGCACCACTGAAGCTTTCTTT.

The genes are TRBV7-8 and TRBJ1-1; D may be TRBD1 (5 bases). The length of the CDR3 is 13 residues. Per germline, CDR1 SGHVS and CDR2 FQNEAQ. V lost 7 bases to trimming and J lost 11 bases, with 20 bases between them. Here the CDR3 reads CASTPNLRQTAFF. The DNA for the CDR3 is TGTGCCAGCACCCCGAACCTCCGACAGACGGCTTTCTTT.